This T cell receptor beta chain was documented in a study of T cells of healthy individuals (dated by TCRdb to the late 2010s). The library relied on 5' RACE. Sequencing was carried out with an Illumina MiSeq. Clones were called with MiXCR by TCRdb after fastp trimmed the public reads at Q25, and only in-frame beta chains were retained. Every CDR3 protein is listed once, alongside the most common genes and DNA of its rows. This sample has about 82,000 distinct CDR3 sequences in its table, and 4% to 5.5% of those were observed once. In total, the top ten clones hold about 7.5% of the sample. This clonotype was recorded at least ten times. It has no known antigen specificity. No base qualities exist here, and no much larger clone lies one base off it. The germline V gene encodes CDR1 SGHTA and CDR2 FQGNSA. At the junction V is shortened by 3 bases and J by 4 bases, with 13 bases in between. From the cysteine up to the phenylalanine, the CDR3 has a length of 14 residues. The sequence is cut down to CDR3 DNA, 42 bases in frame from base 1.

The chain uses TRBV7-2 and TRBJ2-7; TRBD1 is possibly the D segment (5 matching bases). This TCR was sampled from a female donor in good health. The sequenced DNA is TGTGCCAGCAGCTTGTGGGGCATGGAGTACGAGCAGTACTTC. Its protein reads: CASSLWGMEYEQYF.